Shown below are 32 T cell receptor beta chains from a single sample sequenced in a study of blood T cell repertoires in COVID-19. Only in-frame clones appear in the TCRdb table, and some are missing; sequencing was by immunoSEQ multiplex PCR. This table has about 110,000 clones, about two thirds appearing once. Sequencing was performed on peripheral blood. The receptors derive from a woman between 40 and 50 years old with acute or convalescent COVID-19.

The CDR3 loop is CASRPPSGGGTGELFF. The CDR3 DNA follows: TGCGCCAGCCGACCCCCATCAGGGGGCGGCACCGGGGAGCTGTTTTTT. The V and J genes are TRBV5-1 and TRBJ2-2; TRBD1 aligns across 8 bases. Germline V gene sequence: CDR1 SGHRS, CDR2 YFSETQ. This CDR3 has 16 amino acids. Trimming removed 7 bases from V and 4 bases from J; junction bases left unmatched: 12.

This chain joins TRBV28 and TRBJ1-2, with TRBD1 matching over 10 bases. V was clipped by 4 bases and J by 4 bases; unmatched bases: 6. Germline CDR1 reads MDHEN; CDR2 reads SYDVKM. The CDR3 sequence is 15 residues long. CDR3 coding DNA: TGTGCCAGCAGTTCCCGGGACAGGGGCCTCTATGGCTACACCTTC. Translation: CASSSRDRGLYGYTF.

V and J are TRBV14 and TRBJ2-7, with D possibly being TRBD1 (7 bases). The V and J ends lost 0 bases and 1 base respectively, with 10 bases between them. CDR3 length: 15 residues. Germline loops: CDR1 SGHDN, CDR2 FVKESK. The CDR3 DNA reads TGTGCCAGCAGCCAAGACAGGGGGGCTTCCTACGAGCAGTACTTC. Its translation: CASSQDRGASYEQYF.

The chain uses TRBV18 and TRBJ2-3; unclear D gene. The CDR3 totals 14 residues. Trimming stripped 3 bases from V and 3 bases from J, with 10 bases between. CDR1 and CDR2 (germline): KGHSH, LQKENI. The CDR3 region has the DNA TGTGCCAGCTCACCGAGGTTAGAGACAGATACGCAGTATTTT. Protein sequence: CASSPRLETDTQYF.

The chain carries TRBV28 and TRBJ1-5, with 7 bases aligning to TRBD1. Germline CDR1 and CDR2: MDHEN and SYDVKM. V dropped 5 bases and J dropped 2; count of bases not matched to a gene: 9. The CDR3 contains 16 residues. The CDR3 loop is CASSSRGPWGNQPQHF. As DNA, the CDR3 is TGTGCCAGCAGTAGTAGGGGGCCATGGGGCAATCAGCCCCAGCATTTT.

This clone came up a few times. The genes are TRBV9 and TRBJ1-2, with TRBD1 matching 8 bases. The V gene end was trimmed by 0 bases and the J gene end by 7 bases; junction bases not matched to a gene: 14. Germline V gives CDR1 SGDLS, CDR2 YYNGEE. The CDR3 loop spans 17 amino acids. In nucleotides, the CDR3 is TGTGCCAGCAGCGTAGGTATGGGACAGGTGATTTTGCGTGGCTACACCTTC. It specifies CASSVGMGQVILRGYTF. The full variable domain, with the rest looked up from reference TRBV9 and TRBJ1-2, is DSGVTQTPKHLITATGQRVTLRCSPRSGDLSVYWYQQSLDQGLQFLIQYYNGEERAKGNILERFSAQQFPDLHSELNLSSLELGDSALYFCASSVGMGQVILRGYTFGSGTRLTVV.

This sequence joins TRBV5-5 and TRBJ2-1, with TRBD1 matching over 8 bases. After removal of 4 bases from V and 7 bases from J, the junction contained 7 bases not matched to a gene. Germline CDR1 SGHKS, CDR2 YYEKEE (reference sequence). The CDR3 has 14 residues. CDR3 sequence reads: CASSPGQGPNEQFF. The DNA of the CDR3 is TGTGCCAGCAGCCCCGGACAGGGTCCGAATGAGCAGTTCTTC.

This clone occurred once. The CDR3 loop is CASRLAGARVYGYTF. In nucleotides, the CDR3 is TGTGCAAGTCGCTTAGCTGGGGCCCGGGTCTATGGCTACACCTTC. This chain joins TRBV12-2 and TRBJ1-2; TRBD1, as called in the table, went unchecked against the DNA. TRBV12-2 represents a pseudogene. This CDR3 is built from 15 residues.

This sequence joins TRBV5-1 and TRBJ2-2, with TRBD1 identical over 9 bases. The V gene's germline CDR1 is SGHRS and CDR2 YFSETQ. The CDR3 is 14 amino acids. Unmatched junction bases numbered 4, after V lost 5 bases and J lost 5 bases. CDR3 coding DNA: TGCGCCAGCAGGCGGGACAGGGAGACCGGGGAGCTGTTTTTT. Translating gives CASRRDRETGELFF.

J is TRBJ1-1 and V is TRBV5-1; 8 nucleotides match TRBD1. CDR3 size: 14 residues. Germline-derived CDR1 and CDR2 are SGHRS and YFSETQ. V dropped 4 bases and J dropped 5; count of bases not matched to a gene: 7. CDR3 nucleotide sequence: TGCGCCAGCAGCAAGGACAGGGAAGGTACTGAAGCTTTCTTT. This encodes CASSKDREGTEAFF. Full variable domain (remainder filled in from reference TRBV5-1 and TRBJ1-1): KAGVTQTPRYLIKTRGQQVTLSCSPISGHRSVSWYQQTPGQGLQFLFEYFSETQRNKGNFPGRFSGRQFSNSRSEMNVSTLELGDSALYLCASSKDREGTEAFFGQGTRLTVV.

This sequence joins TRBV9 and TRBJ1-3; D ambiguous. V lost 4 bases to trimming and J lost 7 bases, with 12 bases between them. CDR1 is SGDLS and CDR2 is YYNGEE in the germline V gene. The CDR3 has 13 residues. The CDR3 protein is CASSTRDVNTIYF. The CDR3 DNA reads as TGTGCCAGCAGCACCCGGGATGTGAACACCATATATTTT.

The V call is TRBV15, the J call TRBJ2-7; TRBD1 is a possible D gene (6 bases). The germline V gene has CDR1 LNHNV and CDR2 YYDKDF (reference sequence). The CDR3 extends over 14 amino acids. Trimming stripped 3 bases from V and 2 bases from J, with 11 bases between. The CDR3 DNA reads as TGTGCCACCAGCAGGCAGGGACATCCCTACGAGCAGTACTTC. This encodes CATSRQGHPYEQYF.

CDR3 amino acids: CAWSVGGSGGNEQFF. The CDR3 DNA sequence: TGTGCCTGGAGTGTAGGCGGGTCGGGGGGTAATGAGCAGTTCTTC. The chain is built from TRBV30 and TRBJ2-1; 7 positions agree with TRBD2. CDR3 length equals 15 residues. The V gene end was trimmed by 0 bases and the J gene end by 7 bases; junction bases not matched to a gene: 9. Germline lookup yields CDR1 GTSNPN and CDR2 SVGIG (reference sequence). Looking up the rest from reference TRBV30 and TRBJ2-1 gives the full variable domain: SQTIHQWPATLVQPVGSPLSLECTVEGTSNPNLYWYRQAAGRGLQLLFYSVGIGQISSEVPQNLSASRPQDRQFILSSKKLLLSDSGFYLCAWSVGGSGGNEQFFGPGTRLTVL.

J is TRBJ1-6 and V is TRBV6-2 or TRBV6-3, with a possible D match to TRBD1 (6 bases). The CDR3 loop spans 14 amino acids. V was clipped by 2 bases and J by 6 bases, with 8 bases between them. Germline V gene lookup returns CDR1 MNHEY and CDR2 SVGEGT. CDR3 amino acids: CASSYGQSNSPLHF. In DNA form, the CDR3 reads TGTGCCAGCAGTTACGGACAGTCTAATTCACCCCTCCACTTT.

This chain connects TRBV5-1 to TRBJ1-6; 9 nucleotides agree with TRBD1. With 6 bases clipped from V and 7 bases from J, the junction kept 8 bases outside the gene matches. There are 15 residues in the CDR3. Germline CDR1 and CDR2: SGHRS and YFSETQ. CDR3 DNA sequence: TGCGCCAGCACCGTGGGGACAGGGAACAATTCACCCCTCCACTTT. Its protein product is CASTVGTGNNSPLHF.

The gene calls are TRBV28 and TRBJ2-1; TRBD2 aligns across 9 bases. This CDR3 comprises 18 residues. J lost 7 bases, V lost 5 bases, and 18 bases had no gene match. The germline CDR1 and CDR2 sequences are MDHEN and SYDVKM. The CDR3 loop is CASSIPLISGGPLNEQFF. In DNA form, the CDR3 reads TGTGCCAGCAGTATCCCTCTAATAAGCGGGGGGCCTCTTAATGAGCAGTTCTTC.

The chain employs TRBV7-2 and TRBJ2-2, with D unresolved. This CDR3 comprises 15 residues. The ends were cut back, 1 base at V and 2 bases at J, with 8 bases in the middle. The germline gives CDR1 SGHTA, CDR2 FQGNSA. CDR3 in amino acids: CASSLVPYNTGELFF. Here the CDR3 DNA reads TGTGCCAGCAGCTTAGTCCCTTATAACACCGGGGAGCTGTTTTTT.

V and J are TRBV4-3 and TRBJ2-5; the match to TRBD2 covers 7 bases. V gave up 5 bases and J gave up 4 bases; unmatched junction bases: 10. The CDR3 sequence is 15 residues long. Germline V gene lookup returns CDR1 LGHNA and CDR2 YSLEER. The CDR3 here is CASSAIGEGIETQYF. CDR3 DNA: TGCGCCAGCAGCGCCATAGGGGAGGGAATAGAGACCCAGTACTTC.

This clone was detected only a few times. As DNA, the CDR3 is TGTGCCAGCAGCGTAGCTGGGACAGGCCTCGGTTCTGACACTGAAGCTTTCTTT. Translated: CASSVAGTGLGSDTEAFF. The chain uses TRBV9 and TRBJ1-1, with 8 bases aligning to TRBD1. CDR1 SGDLS and CDR2 YYNGEE come from the germline V gene. Trimming at V came to 0 bases and at J to 3 bases, leaving 13 bases not matched to a gene. CDR3 length: 18 residues.

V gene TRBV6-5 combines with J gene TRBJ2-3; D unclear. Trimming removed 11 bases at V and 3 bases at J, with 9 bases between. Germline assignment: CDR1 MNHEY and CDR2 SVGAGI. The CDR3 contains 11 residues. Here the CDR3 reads CACKETDTQYF. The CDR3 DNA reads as TGTGCCTGTAAGGAGACAGATACGCAGTATTTT.

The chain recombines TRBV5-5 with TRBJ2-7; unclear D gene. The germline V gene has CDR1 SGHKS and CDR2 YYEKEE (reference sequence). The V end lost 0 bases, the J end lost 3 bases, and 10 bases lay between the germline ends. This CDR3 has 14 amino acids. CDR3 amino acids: CASSLGDTGYEQYF. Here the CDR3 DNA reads TGTGCCAGCAGCTTGGGCGACACCGGCTACGAGCAGTACTTC.

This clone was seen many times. The CDR3 reads CASSENMQGLVWKETQYF. In DNA, the CDR3 is TGCGCCAGCAGTGAGAATATGCAGGGCCTTGTTTGGAAAGAGACCCAGTACTTC. The chain couples TRBV10-1 to TRBJ2-5; D might be TRBD1 (5 bases). Germline V lookup: CDR1 WNHNN, CDR2 SYGVQD (reference sequence). The V gene lost 2 bases and the J gene lost 3 bases, with 22 bases spanning the gap. There are 18 residues in the CDR3.

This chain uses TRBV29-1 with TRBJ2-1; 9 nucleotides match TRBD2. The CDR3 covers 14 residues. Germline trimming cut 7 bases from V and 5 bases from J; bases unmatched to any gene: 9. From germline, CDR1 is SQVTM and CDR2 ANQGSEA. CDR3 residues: CSGLRGGLDNEQFF. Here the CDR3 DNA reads TGCAGCGGCTTGCGGGGGGGCCTGGACAATGAGCAGTTCTTC.

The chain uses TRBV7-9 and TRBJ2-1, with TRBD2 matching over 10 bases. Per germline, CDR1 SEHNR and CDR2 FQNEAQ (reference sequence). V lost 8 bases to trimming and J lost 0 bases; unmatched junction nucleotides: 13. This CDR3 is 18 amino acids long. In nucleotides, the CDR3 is TGTGCCAGCCTAAAAGGGACTAGCGCCGGTAGCTCCTACAATGAGCAGTTCTTC. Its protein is CASLKGTSAGSSYNEQFF. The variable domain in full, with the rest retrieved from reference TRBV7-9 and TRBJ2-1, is DTGVSQNPRHKITKRGQNVTFRCDPISEHNRLYWYRQTLGQGPEFLTYFQNEAQLEKSRLLSDRFSAERPKGSFSTLEIQRTEQGDSAMYLCASLKGTSAGSSYNEQFFGPGTRLTVL.

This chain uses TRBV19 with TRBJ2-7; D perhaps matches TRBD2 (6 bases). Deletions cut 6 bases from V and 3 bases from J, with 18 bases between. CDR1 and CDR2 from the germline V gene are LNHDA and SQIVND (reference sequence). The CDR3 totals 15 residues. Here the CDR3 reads CASSGAPGGYYEQYF. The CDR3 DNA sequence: TGTGCCAGTAGCGGAGCCCCCGGGGGTTACTACGAGCAGTACTTC.

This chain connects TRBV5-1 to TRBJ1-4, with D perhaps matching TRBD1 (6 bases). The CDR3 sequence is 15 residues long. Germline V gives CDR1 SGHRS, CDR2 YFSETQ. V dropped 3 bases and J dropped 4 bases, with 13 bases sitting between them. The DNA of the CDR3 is TGCGCCAGCAGCTCCCGGCAGGGGCGTAATGAAAAACTGTTTTTT. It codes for CASSSRQGRNEKLFF.

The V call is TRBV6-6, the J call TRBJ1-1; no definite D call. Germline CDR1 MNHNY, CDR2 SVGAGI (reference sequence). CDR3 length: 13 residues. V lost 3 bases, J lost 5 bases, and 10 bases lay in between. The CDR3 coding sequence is TGTGCCAGCAGTTATTCTTTAGAGACTGAAGCTTTCTTT. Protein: CASSYSLETEAFF.

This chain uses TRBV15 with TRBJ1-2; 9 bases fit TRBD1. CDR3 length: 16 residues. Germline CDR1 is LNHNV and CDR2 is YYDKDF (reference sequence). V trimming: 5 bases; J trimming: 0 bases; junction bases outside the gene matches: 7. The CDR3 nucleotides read TGTGCCACCAGCCGACAGGGGGTTGAGGCTAACTATGGCTACACCTTC. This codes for CATSRQGVEANYGYTF.

This chain's CDR3 is CASSQEWGGHPYEQYF. The CDR3 region has the DNA TGCGCCAGCAGCCAAGAATGGGGGGGACACCCTTACGAGCAGTACTTC. The chain links TRBV4-3 to TRBJ2-7; TRBD2 might be the D (7 bases). Germline V gene sequence: CDR1 LGHNA, CDR2 YSLEER. V was pared by 0 bases and J by 4 bases, with 16 bases between. This CDR3 has 16 amino acids.

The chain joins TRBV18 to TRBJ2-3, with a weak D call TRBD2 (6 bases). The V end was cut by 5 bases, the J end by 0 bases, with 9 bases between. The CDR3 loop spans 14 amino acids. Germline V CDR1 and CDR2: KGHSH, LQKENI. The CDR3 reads CASSGGISTDTQYF. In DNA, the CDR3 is TGTGCCAGCTCAGGGGGGATCAGCACAGATACGCAGTATTTT.

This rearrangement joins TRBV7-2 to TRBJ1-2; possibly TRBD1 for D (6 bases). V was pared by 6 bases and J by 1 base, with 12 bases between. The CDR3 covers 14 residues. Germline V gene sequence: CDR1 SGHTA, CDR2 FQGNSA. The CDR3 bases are TGTGCCAGCAGTTTGGACAGCATTAACTATGGCTACACCTTC. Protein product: CASSLDSINYGYTF.

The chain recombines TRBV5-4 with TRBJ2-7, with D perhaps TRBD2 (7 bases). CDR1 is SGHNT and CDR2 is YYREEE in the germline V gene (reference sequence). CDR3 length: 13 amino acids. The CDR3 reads CRTGPGGSYEQYF. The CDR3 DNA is TGTAGAACAGGGCCCGGGGGGTCCTACGAGCAGTACTTC.